Below are 10 T cell receptor beta chains sequenced from a single sample in a study of T cell repertoires in cytomegalovirus infection. TCRdb reprocessed the reads via MiXCR and lists one record per CDR3 protein. Seen here are about 83,000 distinct CDR3 sequences, about 24% observed once, and the top ten hold roughly 45%. For these TCRs, the target antigens are not known. The sample was CD8+ T cells from cultured PBMCs, taken from culture after CMV antigen stimulation. These receptors all come from a human donor in good health (CMV status not recorded). Some clones in this sample may be carry-over from other donors' samples.

Only a few counts were recorded for this clonotype. J is TRBJ2-1 and V is TRBV27; 9 nucleotides agree with TRBD1. V shed 4 bases, J shed 5 bases, and the junction held 9 bases outside the gene matches. Germline V gene sequence: CDR1 MNHEY, CDR2 SMNVEV (reference sequence). This CDR3 contains 16 residues. The CDR3 sequence: CASSSETGGLDNEQFF. The CDR3 region has the DNA TGTGCCAGCAGTTCAGAGACAGGGGGTCTCGACAATGAGCAGTTCTTC.

A remark on this clonotype: Its ends do not fully match the called genes, so a read error is possible. V is TRBV7-8 and J is TRBJ1-6, with D perhaps TRBD1 (5 bases). CDR1 is SGHVS and CDR2 is FQNEAQ in the germline V gene. The CDR3 contains 17 residues. CDR3 protein: CANSPKVGGSYNSPLHF. For the CDR3, the DNA is TGTGCCAACAGCCCAAAAGTGGGGGGCTCCTATAATTCACCCCTCCACTTT.

V and J are TRBV4-3 and TRBJ1-5, with TRBD1 matching over 7 bases. The CDR3 contains 15 residues. From germline, CDR1 is LGHNA and CDR2 YSLEER. The V gene end was trimmed by 0 bases and the J gene end by 5 bases; junction bases not matched to a gene: 4. The CDR3 spells CASSQDRDSYQPQHF. Here the CDR3 DNA reads TGCGCCAGCAGCCAAGACCGGGACAGTTATCAGCCCCAGCATTTT.

The V gene is TRBV12-3 or TRBV12-4, the J gene TRBJ2-7; TRBD1 agrees at 10 bases. After removal of 4 bases from V and 5 bases from J, the junction contained 8 bases not matched to a gene. This CDR3 contains 15 residues. The CDR3: CASSSDRGLIHEQYF. DNA of the CDR3: TGTGCCAGCAGTTCAGACAGGGGGCTAATCCACGAGCAGTACTTC.

This rearrangement joins TRBV5-1 to TRBJ1-5; 10 bases are a match to TRBD1. The V and J ends lost 4 bases and 1 base, in that order; junction bases with no gene match: 17. CDR1 SGHRS and CDR2 YFSETQ come from the germline V gene. The CDR3 length is 20 residues. The chain's CDR3 is CASSPPTGTGALPSNQPQHF. The DNA of the CDR3 is TGCGCCAGCAGCCCACCCACCGGGACAGGGGCCCTCCCGAGCAATCAGCCCCAGCATTTT. Full variable domain (missing parts from reference TRBV5-1 and TRBJ1-5): KAGVTQTPRYLIKTRGQQVTLSCSPISGHRSVSWYQQTPGQGLQFLFEYFSETQRNKGNFPGRFSGRQFSNSRSEMNVSTLELGDSALYLCASSPPTGTGALPSNQPQHFGDGTRLSIL.

The rearrangement uses TRBV19 and TRBJ1-2; D is unresolved. The V and J ends lost 11 bases and 3 bases respectively, with 25 bases between them. CDR1 LNHDA and CDR2 SQIVND come from the germline V gene (reference sequence). The CDR3 is 16 amino acids. The CDR3 protein is CAPSIWVTRWDYGYTF. CDR3 coding DNA: TGTGCCCCCAGTATATGGGTGACTCGTTGGGACTATGGCTACACCTTC.

This clonotype was observed a few times. The gene calls are TRBV4-3 and TRBJ1-4; 7 nucleotides line up with TRBD1. The CDR3 totals 14 residues. The J segment lost 4 bases and the V segment lost 5 bases, leaving 4 bases of the junction unmatched. CDR1 and CDR2 from the germline V gene are LGHNA and YSLEER. CDR3 in amino acids: CASSAGTDNEKLFF. The CDR3 nucleotides read TGCGCCAGCAGCGCGGGGACAGATAATGAAAAACTGTTTTTT.

The chain links TRBV13 to TRBJ2-7; D not resolved. This CDR3 region has 15 residues. V was pared by 4 bases and J by 0 bases, with 13 bases between. Per the germline V gene, CDR1 is PRHDT and CDR2 is FYEKMQ (reference sequence). As DNA, the CDR3 is TGTGCCAGCAGCTCGCGCAAGACATACTCCTACGAGCAGTACTTC. Its protein is CASSSRKTYSYEQYF.

The chain has TRBV6-1 and TRBJ1-2; 7 positions match TRBD1. V gave up 5 bases and J gave up 5 bases; unmatched junction bases: 5. The V gene's germline CDR1 is MNHNS and CDR2 SASEGT. CDR3 length: 13 residues. CDR3 sequence (DNA): TGTGCCAGCAGTCAGACCAGGGGGTATGGCTACACCTTC. It is translated as CASSQTRGYGYTF.

The chain couples TRBV5-1 to TRBJ1-1, with a tentative D call TRBD1 (5 bases). Germline assignment: CDR1 SGHRS and CDR2 YFSETQ. This CDR3 comprises 13 residues. Trimming took off 4 bases at V and 4 bases at J, with 11 bases between the two ends. The CDR3 DNA sequence: TGCGCCAGCAGCCCTCATGGGGGCACTGAAGCTTTCTTT. It yields the protein CASSPHGGTEAFF.